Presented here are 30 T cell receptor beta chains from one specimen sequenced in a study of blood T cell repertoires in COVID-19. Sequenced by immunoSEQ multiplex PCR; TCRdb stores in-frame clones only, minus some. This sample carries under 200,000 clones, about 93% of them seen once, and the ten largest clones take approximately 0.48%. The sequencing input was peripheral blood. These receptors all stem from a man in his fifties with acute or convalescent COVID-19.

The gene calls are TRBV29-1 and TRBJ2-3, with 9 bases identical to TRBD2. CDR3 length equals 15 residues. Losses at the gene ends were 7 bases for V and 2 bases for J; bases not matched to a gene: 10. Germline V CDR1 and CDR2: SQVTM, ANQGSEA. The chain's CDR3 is CSGGFGTSNTDTQYF. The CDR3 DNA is TGCAGCGGAGGGTTCGGGACTAGCAACACAGATACGCAGTATTTT.

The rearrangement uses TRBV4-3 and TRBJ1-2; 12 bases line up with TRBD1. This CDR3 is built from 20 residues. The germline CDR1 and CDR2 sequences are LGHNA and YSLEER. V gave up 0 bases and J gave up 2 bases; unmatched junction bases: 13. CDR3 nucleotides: TGCGCCAGCAGCCAAGATAGGAGGGGGACCGGGACAGGGGGCAACTATGGCTACACCTTC. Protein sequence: CASSQDRRGTGTGGNYGYTF.

The CDR3 protein is CASRTESSYNSPLHF. The CDR3 nucleotides read TGTGCCAGCCGTACCGAGAGCTCCTATAATTCACCCCTCCACTTT. This sequence joins TRBV6-5 and TRBJ1-6; D gene ambiguous. V lost 8 bases, J lost 0 bases, and 11 bases lay in between. Germline V gene sequence: CDR1 MNHEY, CDR2 SVGAGI. The CDR3 runs 15 residues.

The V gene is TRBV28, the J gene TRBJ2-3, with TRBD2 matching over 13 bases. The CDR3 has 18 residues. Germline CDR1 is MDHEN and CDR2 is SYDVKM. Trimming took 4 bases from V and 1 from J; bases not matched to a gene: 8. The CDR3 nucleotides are TGTGCCAGCAGTTCATCCATAGGACTAGCGGGAGGCACAGATACGCAGTATTTT. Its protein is CASSSSIGLAGGTDTQYF.

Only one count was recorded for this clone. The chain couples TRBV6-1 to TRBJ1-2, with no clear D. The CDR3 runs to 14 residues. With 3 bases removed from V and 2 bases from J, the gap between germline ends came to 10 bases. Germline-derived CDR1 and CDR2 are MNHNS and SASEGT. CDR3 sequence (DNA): TGTGCCAGCAGTGAGCCCCCGGGGAACTATGGCTACACCTTC. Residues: CASSEPPGNYGYTF.

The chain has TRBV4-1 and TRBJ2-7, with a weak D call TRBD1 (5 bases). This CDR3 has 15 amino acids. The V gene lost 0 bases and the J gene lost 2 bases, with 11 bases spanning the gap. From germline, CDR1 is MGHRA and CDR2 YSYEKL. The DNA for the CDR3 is TGCGCCAGCAGCCAAGACATAGGACAAACCTACGAGCAGTACTTC. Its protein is CASSQDIGQTYEQYF.

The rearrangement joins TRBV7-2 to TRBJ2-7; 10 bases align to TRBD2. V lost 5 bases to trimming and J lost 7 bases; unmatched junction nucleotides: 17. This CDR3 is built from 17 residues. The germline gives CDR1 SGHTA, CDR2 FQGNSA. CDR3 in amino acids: CASSPRHSGTSVGEQYF. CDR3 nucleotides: TGTGCCAGCAGCCCTAGACACTCCGGGACTAGCGTGGGTGAGCAGTACTTC.

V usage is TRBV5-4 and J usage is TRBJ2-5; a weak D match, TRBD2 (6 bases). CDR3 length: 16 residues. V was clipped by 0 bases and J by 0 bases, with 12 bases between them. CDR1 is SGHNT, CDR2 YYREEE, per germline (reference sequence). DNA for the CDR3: TGTGCCAGCAGCTTGGGTGGGTGGAGGGACCAAGAGACCCAGTACTTC. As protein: CASSLGGWRDQETQYF.

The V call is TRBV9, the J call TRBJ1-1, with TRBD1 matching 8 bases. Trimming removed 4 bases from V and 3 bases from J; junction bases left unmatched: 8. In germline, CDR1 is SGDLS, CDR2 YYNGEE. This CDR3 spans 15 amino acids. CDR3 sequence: CASSPYGQGDTEAFF. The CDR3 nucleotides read TGTGCCAGCAGCCCCTACGGACAGGGTGACACTGAAGCTTTCTTT.

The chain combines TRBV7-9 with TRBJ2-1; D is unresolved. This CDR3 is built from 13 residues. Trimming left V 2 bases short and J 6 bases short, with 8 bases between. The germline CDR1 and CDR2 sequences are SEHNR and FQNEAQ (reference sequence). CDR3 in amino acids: CASSLKGGNEQFF. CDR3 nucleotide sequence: TGTGCCAGCAGCTTAAAAGGCGGCAATGAGCAGTTCTTC.

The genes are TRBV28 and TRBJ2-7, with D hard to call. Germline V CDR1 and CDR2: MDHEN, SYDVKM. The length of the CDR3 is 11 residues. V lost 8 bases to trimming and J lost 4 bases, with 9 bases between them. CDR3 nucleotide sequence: TGTGCCAGCGTCTTAGAATACGAGCAGTACTTC. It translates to CASVLEYEQYF.

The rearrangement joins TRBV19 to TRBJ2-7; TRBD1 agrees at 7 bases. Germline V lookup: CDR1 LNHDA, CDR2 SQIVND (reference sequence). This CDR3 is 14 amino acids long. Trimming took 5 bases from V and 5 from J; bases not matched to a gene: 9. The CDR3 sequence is CASSASDRAHEQYV. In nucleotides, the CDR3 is TGTGCCAGTAGTGCCTCTGACAGGGCCCACGAGCAGTACGTC.

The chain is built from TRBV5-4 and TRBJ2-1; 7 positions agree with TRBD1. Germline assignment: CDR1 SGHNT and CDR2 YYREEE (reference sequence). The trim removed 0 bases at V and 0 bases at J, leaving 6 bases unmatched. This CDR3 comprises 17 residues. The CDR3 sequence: CASSLGRQGISYNEQFF. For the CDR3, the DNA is TGTGCCAGCAGCTTGGGAAGACAGGGAATCTCCTACAATGAGCAGTTCTTC.

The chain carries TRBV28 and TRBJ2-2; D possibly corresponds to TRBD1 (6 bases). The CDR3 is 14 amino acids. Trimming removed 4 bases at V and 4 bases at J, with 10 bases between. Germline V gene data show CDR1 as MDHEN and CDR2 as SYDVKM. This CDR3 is CASSSGQFTGELFF. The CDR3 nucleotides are TGTGCCAGCAGTTCTGGACAGTTCACCGGGGAGCTGTTTTTT.

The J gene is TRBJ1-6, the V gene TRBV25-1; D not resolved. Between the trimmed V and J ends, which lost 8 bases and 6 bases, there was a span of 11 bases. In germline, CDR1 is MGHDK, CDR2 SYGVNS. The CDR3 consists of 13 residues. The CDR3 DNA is TGTGCCAGCCGGGGAGGCTTTAATTCACCCCTCCACTTT. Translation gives CASRGGFNSPLHF.

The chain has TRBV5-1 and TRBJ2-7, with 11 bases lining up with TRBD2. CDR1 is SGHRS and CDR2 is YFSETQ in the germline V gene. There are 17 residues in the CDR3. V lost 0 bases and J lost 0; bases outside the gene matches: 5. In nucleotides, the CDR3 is TGCGCCAGCAGCTTGGCCGGGACTAGCGGCCTCTCCTACGAGCAGTACTTC. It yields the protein CASSLAGTSGLSYEQYF.

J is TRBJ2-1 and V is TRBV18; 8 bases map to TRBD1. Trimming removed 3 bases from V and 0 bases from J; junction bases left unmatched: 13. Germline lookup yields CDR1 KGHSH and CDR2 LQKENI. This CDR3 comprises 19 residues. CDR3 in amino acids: CASSPAGTGYLSSYNEQFF. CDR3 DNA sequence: TGTGCCAGCTCACCTGCCGGGACAGGCTACCTGAGCTCCTACAATGAGCAGTTCTTC.

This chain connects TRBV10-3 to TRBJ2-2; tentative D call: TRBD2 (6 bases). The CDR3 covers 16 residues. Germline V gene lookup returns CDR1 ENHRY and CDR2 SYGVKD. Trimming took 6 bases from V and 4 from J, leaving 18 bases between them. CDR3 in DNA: TGTGCCATCAGCGGGAGTCTTCTCACCGGCACCGGGGAGCTGTTTTTT. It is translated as CAISGSLLTGTGELFF.

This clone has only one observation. The CDR3 nucleotides are TGTGCCTGGAGTGTTGCGGGGGCCTCGGACTATGGCTACACCTTC. It codes for CAWSVAGASDYGYTF. The chain recombines TRBV30 with TRBJ1-2; D may be TRBD1 (6 bases). Germline V gene data show CDR1 as GTSNPN and CDR2 as SVGIG (reference sequence). The CDR3 has 15 residues. Trimming stripped 0 bases from V and 3 bases from J, with 14 bases between.

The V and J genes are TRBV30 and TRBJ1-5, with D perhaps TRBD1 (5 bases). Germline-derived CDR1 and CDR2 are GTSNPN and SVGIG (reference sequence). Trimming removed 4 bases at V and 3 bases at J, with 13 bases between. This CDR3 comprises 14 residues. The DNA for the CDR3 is TGTGCCTGGACAGAAGCGGGGCCCAATCAGCCCCAGCATTTT. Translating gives CAWTEAGPNQPQHF.

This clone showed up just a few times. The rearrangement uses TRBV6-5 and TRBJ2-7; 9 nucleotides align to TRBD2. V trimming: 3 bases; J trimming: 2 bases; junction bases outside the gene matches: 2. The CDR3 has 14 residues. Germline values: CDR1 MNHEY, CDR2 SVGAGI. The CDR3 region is CASSYLAGTYEQYF. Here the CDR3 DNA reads TGTGCCAGCAGTTATCTAGCGGGAACCTACGAGCAGTACTTC.

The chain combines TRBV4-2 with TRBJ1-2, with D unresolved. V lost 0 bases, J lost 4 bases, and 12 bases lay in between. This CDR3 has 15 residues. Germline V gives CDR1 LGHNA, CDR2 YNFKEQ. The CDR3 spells CASSQDKTDTYGYTF. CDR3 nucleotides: TGTGCCAGCAGCCAAGATAAAACAGACACCTATGGCTACACCTTC.

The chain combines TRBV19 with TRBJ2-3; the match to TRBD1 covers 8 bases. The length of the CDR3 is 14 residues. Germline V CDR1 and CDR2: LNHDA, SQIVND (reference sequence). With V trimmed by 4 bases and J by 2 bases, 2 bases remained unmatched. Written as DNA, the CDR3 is TGTGCCAGTAGTAGGACAGGGTCCACAGATACGCAGTATTTT. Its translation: CASSRTGSTDTQYF. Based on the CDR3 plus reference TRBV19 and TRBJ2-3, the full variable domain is DGGITQSPKYLFRKEGQNVTLSCEQNLNHDAMYWYRQDPGQGLRLIYYSQIVNDFQKGDIAEGYSVSREKKESFPLTVTSAQKNPTAFYLCASSRTGSTDTQYFGPGTRLTVL.

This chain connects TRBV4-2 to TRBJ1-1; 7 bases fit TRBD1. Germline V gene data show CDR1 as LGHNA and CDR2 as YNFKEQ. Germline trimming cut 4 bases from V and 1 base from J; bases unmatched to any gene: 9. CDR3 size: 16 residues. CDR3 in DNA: TGTGCCAGCAGCCCTCGGGACAGAACCAGGAACACTGAAGCTTTCTTT. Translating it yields CASSPRDRTRNTEAFF.

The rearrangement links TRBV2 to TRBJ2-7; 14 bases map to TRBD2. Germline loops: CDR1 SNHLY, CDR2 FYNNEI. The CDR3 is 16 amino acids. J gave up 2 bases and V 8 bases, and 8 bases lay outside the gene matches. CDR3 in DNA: TGTGCCAGCCTCGGGACTAGCGGGAGTTTGCCCTACGAGCAGTACTTC. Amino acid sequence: CASLGTSGSLPYEQYF.

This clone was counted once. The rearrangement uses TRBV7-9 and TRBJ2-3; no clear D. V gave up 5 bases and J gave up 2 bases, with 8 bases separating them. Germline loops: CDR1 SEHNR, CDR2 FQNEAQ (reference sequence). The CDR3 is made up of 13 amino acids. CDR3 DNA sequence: TGTGCCAGCAGCCCCAGATTCACAGATACGCAGTATTTT. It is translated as CASSPRFTDTQYF.

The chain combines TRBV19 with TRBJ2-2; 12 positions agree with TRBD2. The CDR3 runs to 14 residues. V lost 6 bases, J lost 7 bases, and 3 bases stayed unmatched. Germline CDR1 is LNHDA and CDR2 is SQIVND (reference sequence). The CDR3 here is CASRTSGSFGELFF. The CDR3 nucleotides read TGTGCCAGTAGGACTAGCGGGAGTTTCGGGGAGCTGTTTTTT.

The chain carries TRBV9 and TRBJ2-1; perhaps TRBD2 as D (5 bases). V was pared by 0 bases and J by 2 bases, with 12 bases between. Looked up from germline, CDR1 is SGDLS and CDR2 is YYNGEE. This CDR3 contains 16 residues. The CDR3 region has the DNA TGTGCCAGCAGCGTAGCCCTCGGGGTCGCCTACAATGAGCAGTTCTTC. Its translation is CASSVALGVAYNEQFF.

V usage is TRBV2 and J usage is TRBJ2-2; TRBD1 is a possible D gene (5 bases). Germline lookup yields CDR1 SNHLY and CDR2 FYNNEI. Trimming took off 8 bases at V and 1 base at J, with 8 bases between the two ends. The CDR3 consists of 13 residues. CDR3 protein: CASSTENTGELFF. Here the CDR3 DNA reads TGTGCCAGCTCGACAGAGAACACCGGGGAGCTGTTTTTT.

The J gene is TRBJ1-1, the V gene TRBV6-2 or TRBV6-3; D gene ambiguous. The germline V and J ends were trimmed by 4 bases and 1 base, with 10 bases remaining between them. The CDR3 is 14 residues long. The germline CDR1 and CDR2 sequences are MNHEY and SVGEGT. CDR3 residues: CASSSTVKNTEAFF. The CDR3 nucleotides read TGTGCCAGCAGTTCCACTGTTAAGAACACTGAAGCTTTCTTT.